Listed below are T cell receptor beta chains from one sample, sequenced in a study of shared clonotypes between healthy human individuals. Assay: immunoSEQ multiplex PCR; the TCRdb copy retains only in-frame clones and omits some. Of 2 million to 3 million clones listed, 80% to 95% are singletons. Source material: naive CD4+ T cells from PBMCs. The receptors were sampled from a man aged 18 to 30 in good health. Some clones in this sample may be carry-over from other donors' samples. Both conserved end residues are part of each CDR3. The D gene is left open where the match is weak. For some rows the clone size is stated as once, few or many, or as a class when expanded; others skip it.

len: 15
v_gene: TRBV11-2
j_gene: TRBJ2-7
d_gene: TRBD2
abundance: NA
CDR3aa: CASSSVSGRNYEQYF
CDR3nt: TGTGCCAGCAGCTCGGTTAGCGGGAGAAACTACGAGCAGTACTTC

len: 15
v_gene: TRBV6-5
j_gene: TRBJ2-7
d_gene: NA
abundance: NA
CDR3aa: CASRATGLLFYEQYF
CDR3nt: TGTGCCAGCAGAGCCACAGGGCTCCTATTCTACGAGCAGTACTTC

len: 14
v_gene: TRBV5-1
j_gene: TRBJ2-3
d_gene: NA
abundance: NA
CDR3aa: CASSFGQAADTQYF
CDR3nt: TGCGCCAGCAGCTTCGGGCAGGCGGCAGATACGCAGTATTTT

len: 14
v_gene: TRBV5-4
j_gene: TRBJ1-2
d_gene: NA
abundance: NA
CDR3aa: CASSFRRGEDGYTF
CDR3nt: TGTGCCAGCAGCTTTAGGCGAGGAGAGGATGGCTACACCTTC

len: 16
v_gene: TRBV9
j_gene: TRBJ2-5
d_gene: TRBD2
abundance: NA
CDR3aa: CASSVGPAGEVETQYF
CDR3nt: TGTGCCAGCAGCGTAGGGCCAGCGGGAGAGGTGGAGACCCAGTACTTC

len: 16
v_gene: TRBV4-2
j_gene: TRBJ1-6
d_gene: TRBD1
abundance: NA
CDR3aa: CASSQDPGQGHSPLHF
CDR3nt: TGTGCCAGCAGCCAAGATCCCGGACAGGGACATTCACCCCTCCACTTT

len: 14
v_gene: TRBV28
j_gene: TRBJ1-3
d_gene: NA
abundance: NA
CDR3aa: CASSSEGAGNTIYF
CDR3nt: TGTGCCAGCAGTTCCGAGGGGGCTGGAAACACCATATATTTT

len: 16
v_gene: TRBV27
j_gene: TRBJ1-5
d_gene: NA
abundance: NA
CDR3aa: CASSLGGRGSNQPQHF
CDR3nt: TGTGCCAGCAGTTTAGGGGGGCGCGGGAGCAATCAGCCCCAGCATTTT

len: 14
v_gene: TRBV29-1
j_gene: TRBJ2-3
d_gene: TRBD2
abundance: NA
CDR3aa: CSVEGGRGADTQYF
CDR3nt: TGCAGCGTTGAAGGCGGGAGAGGCGCAGATACGCAGTATTTT

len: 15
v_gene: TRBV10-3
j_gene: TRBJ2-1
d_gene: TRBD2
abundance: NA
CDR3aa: CAIRASGNSYNEQFF
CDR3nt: TGTGCCATCAGGGCTAGCGGCAACTCCTACAATGAGCAGTTCTTC

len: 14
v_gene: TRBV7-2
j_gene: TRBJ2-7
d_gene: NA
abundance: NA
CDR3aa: CASSSLWGLPEQYF
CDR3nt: TGTGCCAGCAGCTCATTATGGGGACTCCCCGAGCAGTACTTC

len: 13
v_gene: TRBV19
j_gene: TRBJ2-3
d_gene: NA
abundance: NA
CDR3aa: CASSMEGRDTQYF
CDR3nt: TGTGCCAGTAGTATGGAGGGGCGAGATACGCAGTATTTT

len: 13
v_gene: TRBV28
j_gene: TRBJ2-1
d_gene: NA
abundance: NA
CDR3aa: CASSLSPYNEQFF
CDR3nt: TGTGCCAGCAGTTTGAGTCCCTACAATGAGCAGTTCTTC

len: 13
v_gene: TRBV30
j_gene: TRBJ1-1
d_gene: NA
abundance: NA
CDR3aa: CAWGVGVSPEAFF
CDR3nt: TGTGCCTGGGGTGTGGGAGTCTCTCCTGAAGCTTTCTTT

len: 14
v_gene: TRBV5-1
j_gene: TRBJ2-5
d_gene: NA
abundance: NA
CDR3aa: CASSLIPGQETQYF
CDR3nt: TGCGCCAGCAGCCTCATACCAGGGCAAGAGACCCAGTACTTC

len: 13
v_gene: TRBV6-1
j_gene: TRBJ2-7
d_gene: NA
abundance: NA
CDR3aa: CASSVPPDYEQYF
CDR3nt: TGTGCCAGCAGTGTCCCCCCGGACTACGAGCAGTACTTC

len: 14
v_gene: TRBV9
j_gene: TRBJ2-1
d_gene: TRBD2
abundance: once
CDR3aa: CASSSTSGMNEQFF
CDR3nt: TGTGCCAGCAGCTCCACTAGCGGGATGAATGAGCAGTTCTTC

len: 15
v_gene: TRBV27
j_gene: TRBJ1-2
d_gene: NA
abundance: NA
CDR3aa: CASRTLRDGAYGYTF
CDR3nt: TGTGCCAGCAGAACCCTCCGAGACGGAGCCTATGGCTACACCTTC

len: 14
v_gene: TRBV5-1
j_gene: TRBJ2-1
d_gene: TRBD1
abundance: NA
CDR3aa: CASSGGQGYNEQFF
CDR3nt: TGCGCCAGCAGCGGAGGACAGGGATACAATGAGCAGTTCTTC

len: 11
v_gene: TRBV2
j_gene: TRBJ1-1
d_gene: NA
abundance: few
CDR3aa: CASRETGFTFF
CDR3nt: TGTGCCAGCAGAGAAACAGGGTTTACTTTCTTT

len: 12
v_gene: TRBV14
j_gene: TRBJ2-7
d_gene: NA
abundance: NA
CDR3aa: CASSRNPYEQYF
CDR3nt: TGTGCCAGCAGCCGTAATCCCTACGAGCAGTACTTC

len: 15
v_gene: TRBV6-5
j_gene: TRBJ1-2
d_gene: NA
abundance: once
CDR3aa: CASRLRDQANYGYTF
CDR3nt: TGTGCCAGCAGGCTTCGGGACCAAGCTAACTATGGCTACACCTTC

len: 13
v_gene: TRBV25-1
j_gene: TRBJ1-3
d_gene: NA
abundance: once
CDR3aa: CATHADSGNTIYF
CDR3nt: TGTGCCACCCACGCTGACTCTGGAAACACCATATATTTT

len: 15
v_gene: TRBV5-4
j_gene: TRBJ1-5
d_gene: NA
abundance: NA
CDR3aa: CASSLGAGLGQPQHF
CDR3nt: TGTGCCAGCAGCTTGGGAGCAGGACTAGGTCAGCCCCAGCATTTT

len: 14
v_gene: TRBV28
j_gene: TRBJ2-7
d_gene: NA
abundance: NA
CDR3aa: CASRTGPGSYEQYF
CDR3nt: TGTGCCAGCAGAACAGGCCCTGGTTCCTACGAGCAGTACTTC

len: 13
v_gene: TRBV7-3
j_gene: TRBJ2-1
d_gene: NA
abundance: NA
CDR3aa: CASSLASYNEQFF
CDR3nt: TGTGCCAGCAGCTTAGCCTCCTACAATGAGCAGTTCTTC

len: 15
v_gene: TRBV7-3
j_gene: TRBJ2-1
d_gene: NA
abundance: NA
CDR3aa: CATGLTPRNYNEQFF
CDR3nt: TGTGCCACCGGACTCACCCCCAGAAACTACAATGAGCAGTTCTTC

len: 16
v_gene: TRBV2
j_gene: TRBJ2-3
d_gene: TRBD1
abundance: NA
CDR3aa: CASSERAGGGTDTQYF
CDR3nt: TGTGCCAGCAGTGAAAGGGCAGGGGGCGGGACAGATACGCAGTATTTT

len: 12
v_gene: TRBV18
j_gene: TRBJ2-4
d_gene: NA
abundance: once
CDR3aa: CASSSTTGVQYF
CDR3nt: TGTGCCAGCTCATCTACGACGGGAGTTCAGTACTTC

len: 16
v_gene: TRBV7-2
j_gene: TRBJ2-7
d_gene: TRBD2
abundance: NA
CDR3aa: CASRPRTSGTSSEQYF
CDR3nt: TGTGCCAGCAGACCAAGGACTAGCGGAACCTCGAGCGAGCAGTACTTC

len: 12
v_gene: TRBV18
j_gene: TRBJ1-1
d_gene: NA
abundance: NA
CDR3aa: CASSAADTEAFF
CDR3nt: TGTGCCAGCTCGGCAGCGGACACTGAAGCTTTCTTT

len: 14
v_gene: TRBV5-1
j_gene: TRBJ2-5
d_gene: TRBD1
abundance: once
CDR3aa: CASSLVQGKETQYF
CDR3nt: TGCGCCAGCAGCTTGGTACAGGGGAAAGAGACCCAGTACTTC

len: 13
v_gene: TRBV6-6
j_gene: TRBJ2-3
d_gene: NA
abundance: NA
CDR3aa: CASSRATTDTQYF
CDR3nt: TGTGCCAGCAGTCGAGCGACCACAGATACGCAGTATTTT

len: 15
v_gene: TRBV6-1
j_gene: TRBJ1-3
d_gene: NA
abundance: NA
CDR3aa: CASNRGGTDGNTIYF
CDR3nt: TGTGCCAGCAACCGGGGGGGGACTGATGGAAACACCATATATTTT

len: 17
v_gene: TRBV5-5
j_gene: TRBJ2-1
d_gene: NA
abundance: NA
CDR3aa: CASSFLTGTPSLNEQFF
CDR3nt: TGTGCCAGCAGCTTTTTAACCGGGACCCCAAGCCTCAATGAGCAGTTCTTC

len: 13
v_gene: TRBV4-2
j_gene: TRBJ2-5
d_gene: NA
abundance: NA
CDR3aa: CASSQARQETQYF
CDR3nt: TGTGCCAGCAGCCAAGCTAGGCAAGAGACCCAGTACTTC